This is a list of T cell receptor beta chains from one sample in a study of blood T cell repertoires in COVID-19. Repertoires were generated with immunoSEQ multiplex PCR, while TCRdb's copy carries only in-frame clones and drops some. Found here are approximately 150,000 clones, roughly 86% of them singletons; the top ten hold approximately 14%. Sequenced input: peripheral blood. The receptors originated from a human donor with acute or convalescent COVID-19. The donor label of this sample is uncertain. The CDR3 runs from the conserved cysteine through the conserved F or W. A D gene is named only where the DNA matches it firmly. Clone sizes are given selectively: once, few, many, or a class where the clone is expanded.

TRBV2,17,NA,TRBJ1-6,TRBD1,CASRDPGQSSYNSPLHF,TGTGCCAGCAGAGATCCGGGACAGAGCTCCTATAATTCACCCCTCCACTTT
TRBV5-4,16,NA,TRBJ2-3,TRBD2,CASSLRLAGGTDTQYF,TGTGCCAGCAGCTTGAGACTAGCGGGGGGCACAGATACGCAGTATTTT
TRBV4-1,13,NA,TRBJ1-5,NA,CASSPEANQPQHF,TGCGCCAGCAGCCCAGAGGCCAATCAGCCCCAGCATTTT
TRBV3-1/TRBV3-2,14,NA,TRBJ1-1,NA,CASSQVGGHREAFF,TGTGCCAGCAGCCAAGTCGGGGGGCACCGTGAAGCTTTCTTT
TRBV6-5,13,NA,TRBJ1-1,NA,CASSRGMGTEAFF,TGTGCCAGCAGTAGGGGGATGGGCACTGAAGCTTTCTTT
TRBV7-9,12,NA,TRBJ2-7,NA,CASSGQGHEQYF,TGTGCCAGCAGCGGGCAGGGCCACGAGCAGTACTTC
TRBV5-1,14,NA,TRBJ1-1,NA,CASSPRDTNTEAFF,TGCGCCAGCAGCCCCCGGGACACGAACACTGAAGCTTTCTTT
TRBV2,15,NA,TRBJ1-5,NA,CASSEGARGVQPQHF,TGTGCCAGCAGTGAAGGCGCCAGGGGAGTGCAGCCCCAGCATTTT
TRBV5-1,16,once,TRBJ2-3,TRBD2,CASSLGTSGGIDTQYF,TGCGCCAGCAGCCTCGGGACTAGCGGGGGGATAGATACGCAGTATTTT
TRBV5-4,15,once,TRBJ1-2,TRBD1,CASSFPGTGNYGYTF,TGTGCCAGCAGCTTTCCCGGGACAGGGAACTATGGCTACACCTTC
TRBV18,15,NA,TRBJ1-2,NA,CASAPDRGALNGYTF,TGTGCCAGCGCGCCCGACCGGGGGGCGTTGAATGGCTACACCTTC
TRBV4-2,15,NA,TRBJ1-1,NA,CASSQATVANTEAFF,TGTGCCAGCAGCCAAGCGACAGTAGCGAACACTGAAGCTTTCTTT
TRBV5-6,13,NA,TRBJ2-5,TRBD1,CASSPGQVKTQYF,TGTGCCAGCAGCCCCGGACAGGTGAAGACCCAGTACTTC
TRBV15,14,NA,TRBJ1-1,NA,CATSSLQGNAEAFF,TGTGCCACCAGCAGTTTACAGGGTAACGCTGAAGCTTTCTTT
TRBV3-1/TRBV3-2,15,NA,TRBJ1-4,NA,CASSQAGAANEKLFF,TGTGCCAGCAGCCAAGCGGGTGCGGCTAATGAAAAACTGTTTTTT
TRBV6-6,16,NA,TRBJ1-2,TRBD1,CASSSGTGRRSYGYTF,TGTGCCAGCAGTTCCGGGACAGGGAGGAGGAGCTATGGCTACACCTTC